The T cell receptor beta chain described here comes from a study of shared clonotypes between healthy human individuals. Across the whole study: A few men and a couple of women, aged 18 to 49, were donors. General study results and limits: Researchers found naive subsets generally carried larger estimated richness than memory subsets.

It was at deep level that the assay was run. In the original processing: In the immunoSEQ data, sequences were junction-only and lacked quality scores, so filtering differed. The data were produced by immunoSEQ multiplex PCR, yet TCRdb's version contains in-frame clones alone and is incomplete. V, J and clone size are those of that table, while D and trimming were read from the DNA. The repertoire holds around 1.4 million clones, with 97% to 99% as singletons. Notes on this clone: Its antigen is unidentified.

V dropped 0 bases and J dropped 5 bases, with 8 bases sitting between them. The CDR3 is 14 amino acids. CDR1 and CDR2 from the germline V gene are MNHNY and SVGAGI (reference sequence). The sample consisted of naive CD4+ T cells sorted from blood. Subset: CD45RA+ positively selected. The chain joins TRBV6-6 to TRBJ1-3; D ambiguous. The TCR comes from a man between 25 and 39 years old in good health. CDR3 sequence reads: CASSYSTSRNTIYF. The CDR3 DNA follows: TGTGCCAGCAGTTACTCGACGTCCCGAAACACCATATATTTT.